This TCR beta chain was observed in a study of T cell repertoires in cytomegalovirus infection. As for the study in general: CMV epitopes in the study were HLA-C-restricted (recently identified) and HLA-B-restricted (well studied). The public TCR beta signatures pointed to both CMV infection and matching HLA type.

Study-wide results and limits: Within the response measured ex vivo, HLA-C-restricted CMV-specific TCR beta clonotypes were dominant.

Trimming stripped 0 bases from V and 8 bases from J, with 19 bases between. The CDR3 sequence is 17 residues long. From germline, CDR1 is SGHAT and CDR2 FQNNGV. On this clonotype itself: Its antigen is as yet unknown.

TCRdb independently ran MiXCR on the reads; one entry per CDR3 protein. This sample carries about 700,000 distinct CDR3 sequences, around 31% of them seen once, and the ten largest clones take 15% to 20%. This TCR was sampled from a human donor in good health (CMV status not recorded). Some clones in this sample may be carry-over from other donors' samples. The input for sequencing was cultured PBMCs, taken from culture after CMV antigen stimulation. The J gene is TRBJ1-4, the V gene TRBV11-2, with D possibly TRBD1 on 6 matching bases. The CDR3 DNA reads TGTGCCAGCAGCTTAGAACTGCGGGGGGCGGTTGGAGAAAAACTGTTTTTT. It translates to CASSLELRGAVGEKLFF.